These T cell receptor beta chains were read from a single sample in a study of blood T cell repertoires in COVID-19. Sequenced by immunoSEQ multiplex PCR; TCRdb stores in-frame clones only, minus some. Of roughly 180,000 clones in the sample, 79% are singletons; the top ten hold around a sixth. Specimen: peripheral blood. These receptor sequences come from a man aged 55 to 70 with active or convalescent COVID-19. Both conserved end residues are part of each CDR3. The D gene is left open where the match is weak. A row's size may be missing; if present it is once, few, many or a size class.

abundance: few; j_gene: TRBJ2-1; len: 13; v_gene: TRBV6-5; d_gene: TRBD2; CDR3aa: CASSPLAVREQFF; CDR3nt: TGTGCCAGCAGCCCACTAGCGGTGAGGGAGCAGTTCTTC
abundance: NA; j_gene: TRBJ1-4; len: 15; v_gene: TRBV2; d_gene: NA; CDR3aa: CASSEMGGGNEKLFF; CDR3nt: TGTGCCAGCAGTGAAATGGGCGGGGGTAATGAAAAACTGTTTTTT
abundance: NA; j_gene: TRBJ1-5; len: 13; v_gene: TRBV18; d_gene: NA; CDR3aa: CASSPDTNQPQHF; CDR3nt: TGTGCCAGCTCGCCAGACACGAATCAGCCCCAGCATTTT
abundance: NA; j_gene: TRBJ2-3; len: 14; v_gene: TRBV10-3; d_gene: TRBD2; CDR3aa: CATSSGRATDTQYF; CDR3nt: TGTGCCACCTCTAGCGGGAGGGCCACAGATACGCAGTATTTT
abundance: NA; j_gene: TRBJ1-2; len: 10; v_gene: TRBV30; d_gene: NA; CDR3aa: CAWRMGGYTF; CDR3nt: TGTGCCTGGAGGATGGGCGGCTACACCTTC
abundance: NA; j_gene: TRBJ2-5; len: 14; v_gene: TRBV7-8; d_gene: NA; CDR3aa: CASSAWRGGETQYF; CDR3nt: TGTGCCAGCAGCGCATGGAGGGGGGGAGAGACCCAGTACTTC
abundance: NA; j_gene: TRBJ1-1; len: 15; v_gene: TRBV28; d_gene: TRBD1; CDR3aa: CASRRTGGAGTEAFF; CDR3nt: TGTGCCAGCAGACGAACAGGGGGCGCGGGCACTGAAGCTTTCTTT
abundance: NA; j_gene: TRBJ2-1; len: 15; v_gene: TRBV6-5; d_gene: TRBD2; CDR3aa: CASSYSTGGASGQFF; CDR3nt: TGTGCCAGCAGTTACTCGACGGGGGGGGCTAGCGGCCAGTTCTTC
abundance: NA; j_gene: TRBJ1-5; len: 13; v_gene: TRBV6-5; d_gene: NA; CDR3aa: CASSNSPGQPQHF; CDR3nt: TGTGCCAGCAGCAACTCTCCGGGTCAGCCCCAGCATTTT
abundance: NA; j_gene: TRBJ2-7; len: 15; v_gene: TRBV5-1; d_gene: NA; CDR3aa: CASSQQADKRYEQYF; CDR3nt: TGCGCCAGCAGCCAGCAAGCTGATAAGCGTTACGAGCAGTACTTC
abundance: NA; j_gene: TRBJ2-6; len: 17; v_gene: TRBV3-1/TRBV3-2; d_gene: NA; CDR3aa: CASSQGDTSSGANVLTF; CDR3nt: TGTGCCAGCAGCCAAGGGGACACAAGCTCTGGGGCCAACGTCCTGACTTTC
abundance: NA; j_gene: TRBJ2-1; len: 17; v_gene: TRBV24-1; d_gene: TRBD2; CDR3aa: CATSAGLAGSSYNEQFF; CDR3nt: TGTGCCACCAGCGCCGGACTAGCGGGGAGCTCCTACAATGAGCAGTTCTTC